Listed below are T cell receptor beta chains from one sample, sequenced in a study of blood T cells in healthy people across ages. TCRdb fed the 5' RACE reads into MiXCR, producing one record per CDR3 protein. The repertoire holds about 670,000 distinct CDR3 sequences, with roughly half as singletons. The sequencing sample was made of blood. These receptors were obtained from a woman over 75 in good health. CDR3s include the opening cysteine and the closing phenylalanine or tryptophan. The D gene is left open where the match is weak. Clone size is given for some rows only: seen once, a few or many times, or a class if the clone is expanded.

CDR3 length,D gene,V gene,clone size,J gene,CDR3 protein,CDR3 DNA
17,TRBD2,TRBV7-9,once,TRBJ2-7,CASSQKVGSGGVYEQYF,TGTGCCAGCAGCCAAAAGGTCGGTAGCGGGGGAGTCTACGAGCAGTACTTC
17,-,TRBV12-3/TRBV12-4,-,TRBJ2-1,CASSPKTRKSPFNEQFF,TGTGCCAGCAGTCCCAAGACTCGAAAATCTCCTTTCAATGAGCAGTTCTTC
19,TRBD2,TRBV9,-,TRBJ2-1,CASSVEGTSGRANNNEQFF,TGTGCCAGCAGCGTAGAGGGGACTAGCGGGAGAGCTAACAACAATGAGCAGTTCTTC
13,-,TRBV20-1,many,TRBJ2-3,CSALPQGIDTQYF,TGCAGTGCCCTGCCCCAGGGAATAGATACGCAGTATTTT
14,TRBD1,TRBV10-3,-,TRBJ2-7,CAISESGTVYEQYF,TGTGCCATCAGTGAGTCCGGGACAGTCTACGAGCAGTACTTC
15,TRBD1,TRBV29-1,many,TRBJ2-1,CSVEGIRDRVNEQFF,TGCAGCGTTGAAGGAATTCGGGACAGGGTAAATGAGCAGTTCTTC
15,-,TRBV6-1,-,TRBJ2-6,CASSERLSGANVLTF,TGTGCCAGCAGTGAACGGCTCTCTGGGGCCAACGTCCTGACTTTC
15,-,TRBV20-1,-,TRBJ2-7,CSAGEVGSIKYEQYF,TGCAGTGCTGGAGAGGTTGGCAGCATAAAGTACGAGCAGTACTTC
17,TRBD2,TRBV2,-,TRBJ2-5,CVSSEGFPGGPAGTQYF,TGTGTCAGCAGTGAAGGGTTTCCGGGAGGGCCGGCGGGGACCCAGTACTTC
13,-,TRBV12-3/TRBV12-4,many,TRBJ2-1,CASSLVGANEQFF,TGTGCCAGCAGTTTAGTAGGGGCTAATGAGCAGTTCTTC
12,TRBD2,TRBV29-1,once,TRBJ2-1,CSVSSGYNEQFF,TGCAGCGTCTCTAGCGGTTACAATGAGCAGTTCTTC
15,-,TRBV28,-,TRBJ2-4,CATKPGGLAKNIQYF,TGTGCCACCAAGCCTGGGGGTTTAGCCAAAAACATTCAGTACTTC
14,-,TRBV12-3/TRBV12-4,-,TRBJ1-4,CASTQGWTNEKLFF,TGTGCCAGCACCCAAGGGTGGACTAATGAAAAACTGTTTTTT
15,TRBD1,TRBV3-1,-,TRBJ1-5,CASSLTGGGGQPQHF,TGTGCCAGCAGTCTAACAGGGGGCGGGGGTCAGCCCCAGCATTTT
17,TRBD2,TRBV12-3/TRBV12-4,-,TRBJ2-2,CASSLSLGTRGTGELFF,TGTGCCAGCAGTTTAAGTTTAGGGACTAGGGGCACCGGGGAGCTGTTTTTT
18,TRBD1,TRBV11-2,few,TRBJ2-1,CASSGQGTVGQGVDEQFF,TGTGCCAGCAGTGGTCAGGGAACCGTGGGACAGGGGGTCGATGAGCAGTTCTTC
14,-,TRBV7-2,-,TRBJ2-3,CASSVPSVTGTQYF,TGTGCCAGCAGTGTCCCTAGCGTAACAGGTACGCAGTATTTT
14,TRBD1,TRBV20-1,-,TRBJ2-5,CSATLGNRGKTQYF,TGCAGTGCTACCCTGGGAAACAGGGGCAAGACCCAGTACTTC
13,-,TRBV6-5,few,TRBJ2-1,CASSYLGYNEQFF,TGTGCCAGCAGTTACTTGGGCTACAATGAGCAGTTCTTC
15,-,TRBV7-2,many,TRBJ2-5,CASSSLGLGQETQYF,TGTGCCAGCAGCTCCCTAGGTTTAGGCCAAGAGACCCAGTACTTC
16,TRBD2,TRBV2,many,TRBJ2-3,CASSLLAGGRTDTQYF,TGTGCCAGCAGTCTACTAGCGGGGGGCCGCACAGATACGCAGTATTTT
13,-,TRBV20-1,-,TRBJ1-2,CSADNRANYGYTF,TGCAGTGCCGACAACAGGGCTAACTATGGCTACACCTTC
11,-,TRBV12-3/TRBV12-4,many,TRBJ2-1,CASSTPDEQFF,TGTGCCAGCAGCACTCCGGATGAGCAGTTCTTC
14,-,TRBV7-8,many,TRBJ2-3,CASSLEDVTDTQYF,TGTGCCAGCAGCTTGGAGGATGTAACAGATACGCAGTATTTT
16,TRBD2,TRBV12-3/TRBV12-4,many,TRBJ2-1,CASSFRALAGSYEQFF,TGTGCCAGCAGTTTCCGGGCGTTAGCGGGTAGCTATGAGCAGTTCTTC
17,-,TRBV9,-,TRBJ1-1,CASSVTGDGTMNTEAFF,TGCGCCAGCAGCGTAACCGGGGACGGAACAATGAACACTGAAGCTTTCTTT
11,-,TRBV5-1,-,TRBJ2-1,CASTLREEQFF,TGCGCCAGCACCTTGAGGGAGGAGCAGTTCTTC
17,-,TRBV20-1,-,TRBJ2-4,CSARDPGTRVTENIQYF,TGCAGTGCTAGAGACCCAGGGACAAGGGTCACAGAAAACATTCAGTACTTC
13,TRBD1,TRBV2,few,TRBJ2-2,CASKGQGRGELFF,TGTGCCAGCAAGGGACAGGGTAGGGGGGAGCTGTTTTTT
15,TRBD1,TRBV11-2,few,TRBJ2-7,CASSSDRGSSYEQYF,TGTGCCAGCAGCTCGGACAGGGGGAGCTCCTACGAGCAGTACTTC
11,-,TRBV6-6,many,TRBJ2-2,CASSPNLELFF,TGTGCCAGCAGCCCAAATCTGGAGCTGTTTTTT
10,-,TRBV29-1,-,TRBJ2-7,CGAGDCEQYF,TGCGGGGCAGGGGACTGCGAGCAGTACTTC
13,-,TRBV5-1,many,TRBJ2-5,CASSFAQQETQYF,TGCGCCAGCAGCTTTGCACAACAAGAGACCCAGTACTTC
18,-,TRBV28,few,TRBJ2-6,CASSSAGRAISGANVLTF,TGTGCCAGCAGTTCCGCCGGCAGGGCAATCTCTGGGGCCAACGTCCTGACTTTC
12,TRBD2,TRBV20-1,few,TRBJ2-1,CSRGGGYNEQFF,TGCAGCCGGGGGGGCGGTTACAATGAGCAGTTCTTC
16,-,TRBV4-3,-,TRBJ1-1,CASSRLGDGASTEAFF,TGCGCCAGCAGCCGCCTGGGGGACGGGGCGAGCACTGAAGCTTTCTTT
11,-,TRBV10-3,-,TRBJ2-5,CAIGEAETQYF,TGTGCCATCGGTGAGGCGGAGACCCAGTACTTC
13,-,TRBV28,-,TRBJ2-5,CASSSQIAETQYF,TGTGCCAGCAGTTCACAAATAGCAGAGACCCAGTACTTC
13,-,TRBV30,many,TRBJ2-4,CAWQKDRQNIQYF,TGTGCCTGGCAGAAGGACCGTCAAAACATTCAGTACTTC
13,-,TRBV29-1,once,TRBJ2-7,CSVELLGGDEQYF,TGCAGCGTTGAACTGCTGGGGGGAGACGAGCAGTACTTC
14,-,TRBV12-3/TRBV12-4,few,TRBJ2-4,CASSESLAKNIQYF,TGTGCCAGCAGTGAGAGTTTAGCCAAAAACATTCAGTACTTC